Sequencing of this T cell receptor beta chain was carried out in a study of OX40 agonist ivuxolimab in advanced cancers. V was clipped by 10 bases and J by 0 bases; unmatched bases: 9. This CDR3 is built from 15 residues. Germline lookup yields CDR1 MDHEN and CDR2 SYDVKM. Baseline, cycle 4 day 1, and cycle 7 day 1 were the blood sampling points. The study, taken as a whole, reports: In general, CD8+ T cells held more expanded clones than CD4+ did, on average.

Using immunoSEQ multiplex PCR, the repertoire was profiled, and TCRdb retains in-frame clones only, with some absent. The sample comprises some 99,000 clones, about 83% of which are singletons, and under 0.55% rests with the top ten. A word on this clone: Antigen specificity is unknown.

The clonotype originates from an adult with an advanced solid tumor such as melanoma, head and neck, liver or kidney cancer. This material consisted of CD4+ or CD8+ T cells sorted from blood, taken in a trial of the OX40 agonist ivuxolimab. The chain carries TRBV28 and TRBJ1-3, with TRBD1 identical over 7 bases. The CDR3, as DNA: TGTGCCAACCGTAACAGGGGCCACTCTGGAAACACCATATATTTT. Amino acid sequence: CANRNRGHSGNTIYF. Complete variable domain (other parts from reference TRBV28 and TRBJ1-3): DVKVTQSSRYLVKRTGEKVFLECVQDMDHENMFWYRQDPGLGLRLIYFSYDVKMKEKGDIPEGYSVSREKKERFSLILESASTNQTSMYLCANRNRGHSGNTIYFGEGSWLTVV.